This T cell receptor beta chain was observed in a study of blood T cell repertoires in COVID-19. Across the whole study: T cells, B-cell-depleted T cells, or PBMCs supplied cDNA or gDNA.

As handled by the study authors: Reference gene primer amplification gave estimated nucleated cell counts. The repertoire was sequenced with immunoSEQ multiplex PCR; TCRdb's copy has only in-frame clones and lacks some. D and trimming come from the DNA, and the V and J calls and clone size come from that table. This table has more than 200,000 clones, approximately 80% appearing once. With 1 base removed from V and 9 bases from J, the gap between germline ends came to 11 bases. The CDR3 runs to 13 residues. Looked up from germline, CDR1 is SGHNT and CDR2 is YYREEE (reference sequence). The chain is built from TRBV5-4 and TRBJ2-1; D is possibly TRBD2 (5 bases). What was sequenced was peripheral blood. The clonotype originates from a woman aged 40-49 years with active or convalescent COVID-19. In nucleotides, the CDR3 is TGTGCCAGCAGCTTGTGGACTGGCGGTGAGCAGTTCTTC. The encoded protein is CASSLWTGGEQFF.